Listed here are 4 T cell receptor beta chains from one sample, sequenced in a study of T cell changes during pregnancy in multiple sclerosis. Method: immunoSEQ multiplex PCR; TCRdb's copy keeps in-frame clones and lacks some. In the table there are about 100,000 clones, approximately 94% of which are singletons. The sample here was peripheral blood, taken before pregnancy. The receptors shown here come from a female donor with multiple sclerosis, enrolled in a pregnancy study.

This clone has just one count. CDR3 DNA sequence: TGTGCCAGCAGTCCAGGACGGGGATCCTACGAGCAGTACTTC. Translated: CASSPGRGSYEQYF. The V gene is TRBV7-9, the J gene TRBJ2-7; D possibly corresponds to TRBD2 (5 bases). The CDR3 totals 14 residues. V was pared by 6 bases and J by 1 base, with 13 bases between. Germline CDR1 SEHNR, CDR2 FQNEAQ (reference sequence). The variable domain in full, with the rest retrieved from reference TRBV7-9 and TRBJ2-7, is DTGVSQNPRHKITKRGQNVTFRCDPISEHNRLYWYRQTLGQGPEFLTYFQNEAQLEKSRLLSDRFSAERPKGSFSTLEIQRTEQGDSAMYLCASSPGRGSYEQYFGPGTRLTVT.

This chain joins TRBV7-8 and TRBJ2-1; TRBD2 matches at 10 bases. This CDR3 comprises 18 residues. The germline CDR1 and CDR2 sequences are SGHVS and FQNEAQ. J was trimmed by 5 bases and V by 0 bases; bases with no gene match: 10. The CDR3 loop reads CASSLAVASGSLNNEQFF. The DNA of the CDR3 is TGTGCCAGCAGCTTAGCCGTGGCTAGCGGGAGCTTGAACAATGAGCAGTTCTTC.

The chain couples TRBV4-3 to TRBJ2-7, with 9 bases matching TRBD2. V shed 0 bases, J shed 3 bases, and the junction held 6 bases outside the gene matches. Per the germline V gene, CDR1 is LGHNA and CDR2 is YSLEER. CDR3 length: 16 amino acids. The CDR3: CASSQDSAGGYYEQYF. The CDR3, as DNA: TGCGCCAGCAGCCAAGATAGCGCGGGAGGGTACTACGAGCAGTACTTC.

CDR3 in amino acids: CASSVALSSGSTDTQYF. The CDR3 DNA is TGTGCCAGCAGTGTAGCCCTGTCTAGCGGGAGCACAGATACGCAGTATTTT. The V call is TRBV28, the J call TRBJ2-3, with TRBD2 matching over 8 bases. The CDR3 sequence is 17 residues long. The V segment lost 5 bases and the J segment 0 bases; nucleotides outside the gene matches: 10. Per germline, CDR1 MDHEN and CDR2 SYDVKM.